This T cell receptor beta chain was retrieved from a study of cytomegalovirus exposure and HLA in healthy donors. Study summary: There were over 350 genotyped donors. Of these, 81% fell in the genetic ancestry cluster associated with self-reported Caucasian donors. Regarding the study as a whole: Later on, an analysis tied 18,000 or so TCR beta sequences to HLA alleles at 0.05 false discovery rate.

Germline lookup yields CDR1 MNHEY and CDR2 SVGAGI. This CDR3 is 14 amino acids long. Turning to this clone: No antigen is known for it.

Vbeta (60) and Jbeta (13) primers were used in the PCR. TCRdb keeps only in-frame clones here, not all; method: immunoSEQ multiplex PCR. This sample has roughly 180,000 clones; approximately 88% occur once, and the top ten carry about 1.2%. The genes are TRBV6-5 and TRBJ2-1, with D possibly TRBD2 on 5 matching bases. Sequencing input: PBMCs. The sequence was collected from a boy between 2 and 15 years old in good health and CMV-seronegative. The DNA of the CDR3 is TGTGAGGACTGCCCGGGATTGTCCTACAATGAGCAGTTCTTC. Translating gives CEDCPGLSYNEQFF.